The clone carrying this T cell receptor beta chain was detected only a few times. Its antigen is unidentified. The record originates from a study of blood T cells in healthy people across ages. For the second PCR, which ran for about 6 to 11 cycles, a sample-barcoded 5' primer and a J-beta primer mix were used. MiXCR, applied by TCRdb to the 5' RACE reads, yields one record per CDR3 protein. The table shows 1.5 million or so distinct CDR3 sequences, with 40% to 50% occurring only once. Donation came from healthy Caucasian individuals in Russia who were aged about 6 to 90. Each sample gave at least 6.5 million isolated PBMCs. The CDR3 contains 14 residues. Germline CDR1 SEHNR, CDR2 FQNEAQ (reference sequence). The germline V and J ends were trimmed by 3 bases and 4 bases, with 10 bases remaining between them. Study observations and caveats: Strong correlation existed between TCR beta diversity and naive T cell percentage. TCR beta diversity per million T cells fell roughly linearly with age.

The gene calls are TRBV7-9 and TRBJ1-5; no clear D. Sequencing was done on a sample of blood. The source is a woman between 18 and 30 years old in good health. The CDR3 protein is CASSLREANQPQHF. DNA of the CDR3: TGTGCCAGCAGCTTGCGGGAAGCGAATCAGCCCCAGCATTTT.